These 2 T cell receptor beta chains were all obtained from the same sample, sequenced in a study of blood T cell repertoires in COVID-19. Some clones are missing from TCRdb's copy, which holds only in-frame ones; the method was immunoSEQ multiplex PCR. This table holds roughly 140,000 clones, about 80% found once. Input material: PBMCs or T cells enriched from blood (not recorded which). All receptors come from a woman aged 18-30 years who had been exposed to COVID-19.

This chain connects TRBV28 to TRBJ1-3; D may be TRBD1 (6 bases). Between the trimmed V and J ends, which lost 6 bases and 1 base, there was a span of 10 bases. The CDR3 sequence is 14 residues long. The V gene's germline CDR1 is MDHEN and CDR2 SYDVKM. This CDR3 is CASRQGTSGNTIYF. Here the CDR3 DNA reads TGTGCCAGCAGGCAGGGGACATCTGGAAACACCATATATTTT.

The count of this clone is one. The rearrangement joins TRBV5-1 to TRBJ1-3, with D possibly being TRBD1 (6 bases). The ends were cut back, 3 bases at V and 4 bases at J, with 14 bases in the middle. The V gene's germline CDR1 is SGHRS and CDR2 YFSETQ. The CDR3 spans 15 residues. The CDR3 region has the DNA TGCGCCAGCAGCTCACAGGGCGGTGGGGGAAACACCATATATTTT. Amino acids: CASSSQGGGGNTIYF.